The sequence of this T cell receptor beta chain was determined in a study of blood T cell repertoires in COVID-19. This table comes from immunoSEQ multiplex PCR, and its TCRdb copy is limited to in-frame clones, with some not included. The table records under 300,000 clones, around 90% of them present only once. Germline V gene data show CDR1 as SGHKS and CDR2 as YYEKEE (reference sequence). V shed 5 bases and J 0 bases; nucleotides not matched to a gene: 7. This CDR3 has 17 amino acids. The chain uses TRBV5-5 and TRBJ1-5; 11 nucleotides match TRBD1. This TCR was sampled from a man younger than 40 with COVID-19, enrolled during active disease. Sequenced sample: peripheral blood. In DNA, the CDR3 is TGTGCCAGCAGTACCGGACAGGGGGCGTATAGCAATCAGCCCCAGCATTTT. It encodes CASSTGQGAYSNQPQHF.